Presented here are 12 T cell receptor beta chains from one specimen sequenced in a study of blood T cell repertoires in COVID-19. TCRdb's copy holds only in-frame clones and misses some; the assay was immunoSEQ multiplex PCR. The table lists about 160,000 clones, approximately 85% of them singletons. The sequenced sample was peripheral blood. These receptor sequences come from a man at least 80 years old with COVID-19, enrolled during active disease.

This clone was seen a single time. The chain is built from TRBV6-2 or TRBV6-3 and TRBJ2-7, with D possibly matching TRBD2 (5 bases). Trimming stripped 0 bases from V and 9 bases from J, with 9 bases between. The CDR3 length is 12 residues. Germline lookup yields CDR1 MNHEY and CDR2 SVGEGT. As DNA, the CDR3 is TGTGCCAGCAGTTACTCGATGGGAGCGCAGTACTTC. Its protein is CASSYSMGAQYF.

This clone appeared a single time. The V gene is TRBV24-1, the J gene TRBJ1-2; D is unresolved. V was pared by 6 bases and J by 0 bases, with 4 bases between. The CDR3 sequence is 12 residues long. CDR1 and CDR2 from the germline V gene are KGHDR and SFDVKD. CDR3 residues: CATSTANYGYTF. The DNA for the CDR3 is TGTGCCACCAGTACGGCTAACTATGGCTACACCTTC.

The chain is built from TRBV5-6 and TRBJ1-6; 7 bases agree with TRBD1. CDR3 length: 16 residues. Germline CDR1 and CDR2: SGHDT and YYEEEE. With V trimmed by 5 bases and J by 2 bases, 7 bases remained unmatched. CDR3 sequence: CASRNLGTAYNSPLHF. In nucleotides, the CDR3 is TGTGCCAGCAGGAACCTGGGGACAGCCTATAATTCACCCCTCCACTTT.

This sequence joins TRBV11-2 and TRBJ1-1, with a tentative D call TRBD1 (6 bases). CDR1 and CDR2 (germline): SGHAT, FQNNGV. CDR3 length: 15 amino acids. Trimming stripped 4 bases from V and 3 bases from J, with 15 bases between. This CDR3 reads CASSSDSVLYTEAFF. The CDR3 DNA is TGTGCCAGCAGCTCGGACAGCGTGTTATACACTGAAGCTTTCTTT.

The chain is built from TRBV9 and TRBJ1-5; D uncertain. Trimming pared 3 bases from V and 2 bases from J, leaving 15 bases between. This CDR3 region has 16 residues. Germline V CDR1 and CDR2: SGDLS, YYNGEE. Here the CDR3 reads CASSAGLGSGNQPQHF. As DNA, the CDR3 is TGTGCCAGCAGCGCAGGACTGGGGAGTGGCAATCAGCCCCAGCATTTT.

This chain uses TRBV5-1 with TRBJ2-5, with D possibly matching TRBD2 (5 bases). Germline V gene data show CDR1 as SGHRS and CDR2 as YFSETQ. V gave up 3 bases and J gave up 10 bases, with 10 bases separating them. This CDR3 is 11 amino acids long. CDR3 DNA sequence: TGCGCCAGCAGCTCTGGGAGCCGCCAGTACTTC. It encodes CASSSGSRQYF.

J is TRBJ1-1 and V is TRBV10-3, with TRBD1 matching over 9 bases. Looked up from germline, CDR1 is ENHRY and CDR2 is SYGVKD. The V and J ends lost 4 bases and 8 bases, in that order; junction bases with no gene match: 5. This CDR3 spans 13 amino acids. Written as DNA, the CDR3 is TGTGCCATCAGTGTAATGGGACAGGGAGAAGCTTTCTTT. Protein: CAISVMGQGEAFF.

This clone appeared a few times. This rearrangement joins TRBV3-1 (or the pseudogene TRBV3-2) to TRBJ2-7, with TRBD1 identical over 7 bases. Trimming took 4 bases from V and 3 from J; bases not matched to a gene: 9. The CDR3 extends over 15 amino acids. Per germline, CDR1 LGHDT and CDR2 YNNKEL (reference sequence). CDR3 sequence (DNA): TGTGCCAGCAGCCGTGCGACAGGGCCGGGCTACGAGCAGTACTTC. This translates into CASSRATGPGYEQYF.

V is TRBV5-6 and J is TRBJ2-3, with 10 positions matching TRBD1. The germline V gene encodes CDR1 SGHDT and CDR2 YYEEEE. The CDR3 is 15 residues long. The V and J ends lost 4 bases and 5 bases, in that order; junction bases with no gene match: 7. CDR3 sequence (DNA): TGTGCCAGCAGCGGGGGGACAGGGGTTCTAGATACGCAGTATTTT. This codes for CASSGGTGVLDTQYF.

The chain has TRBV18 and TRBJ2-2; the D is unclear. The germline V gene has CDR1 KGHSH and CDR2 LQKENI. The CDR3 has 15 amino acids. V lost 3 bases to trimming and J lost 3 bases, with 11 bases between them. CDR3 sequence (DNA): TGTGCCAGCTCACCGAGCCTCTATGACACCGGGGAGCTGTTTTTT. This encodes CASSPSLYDTGELFF.

The DNA for the CDR3 is TGTGCCAGCAGCCAAGATCCCGAGGCACCCCTCCACTTT. This codes for CASSQDPEAPLHF. V is TRBV3-1 (or the pseudogene TRBV3-2) and J is TRBJ1-6; no clear D. CDR3 size: 13 residues. The V end lost 0 bases, the J end lost 11 bases, and 8 bases lay between the germline ends. Germline V gene lookup returns CDR1 LGHDT and CDR2 YNNKEL (reference sequence).

V gene TRBV5-1 combines with J gene TRBJ2-1; 12 bases agree with TRBD1. CDR1 and CDR2 from the germline V gene are SGHRS and YFSETQ. The ends lost 4 bases at V and 8 bases at J; junction bases unmatched: 7. This CDR3 region has 15 residues. The CDR3 DNA is TGCGCCAGCAGCCTCGGGACAGGGGGCGCGGATGAGCAGTTCTTC. Its translation is CASSLGTGGADEQFF.